The clone carrying this T cell receptor beta chain was observed at least ten times. As yet, its antigen is unknown. This entry comes from a study of molecular identifiers for immune sequencing clone quantification. The study, taken as a whole, reports: More than 97% of effector molecules, versus under 1% of naive-cell molecules, belonged to clones above 20 RNA copies.

The length of the CDR3 is 16 residues. Germline V gives CDR1 MGHRA, CDR2 YSYEKL. The ends were cut back, 0 bases at V and 6 bases at J, with 15 bases in the middle. TCRdb fed the PCR reads into MiXCR, producing one record per CDR3 protein. The sample includes 400,000 to 600,000 distinct CDR3 sequences, about 20% of them seen just once. The chain combines TRBV4-1 with TRBJ1-5; D call uncertain. The material sequenced was naive CD8+ T cells from blood, with Jurkat cell RNA spiked in. Regarding subset: FACS-sorted CD8+CD4-CCR7+CD45RA+ naive T cells. The clonotype comes from a human donor in good health. Some libraries in this study had Jurkat cell RNA spiked in. The CDR3 loop reads CASSQDKSSPSQPQHF. The CDR3 DNA reads TGCGCCAGCAGCCAAGATAAATCGAGCCCCAGTCAGCCCCAGCATTTT.